Given below is one TCR beta chain in context. There is no known antigen for this receptor. Base qualities are not at hand, and no much larger clone is one base apart. The data derive from a study of blood T cell repertoires in COVID-19 (dated by TCRdb to 2018 to 2020). Study-level background: The collaborator samples originated in the United States, Italy and Spain and spanned the acute and convalescent phases of COVID-19. The samples were drawn from the first 160 participants of the ongoing ImmuneRACE study and from over 950 subjects provided by 6 global collaborators. The repertoires were released in a freely available public database intended as a resource for research on the immune response to SARS-CoV-2. Where available, HLA class I and class II types were taken from metadata supplied by the sample provider and were not determined by assay-based typing. A de-identified subject ID, COVID-19 status, age in years and sex were almost always included in the sample metadata. Deeply sampled blood TCRbeta repertoires from subjects exposed to, actively infected with, or recovered from COVID-19 were included in the dataset. The prospective study material was composed of cDNA or gDNA derived from T cells, B-cell-depleted T cells, or PBMCs. The investigation overall reported the following: The amount of clinical and demographic metadata varied by source and participant and was provided uncurated.

TCRbeta CDR3 regions were amplified from genomic DNA using the immunoSEQ Assay, a bias-controlled multiplex PCR. In the paper's pipeline: The number of nucleated cells in each sample was estimated by amplification of reference gene primers within the assay. To quantify the absolute abundance of each unique TCRbeta CDR3 rearrangement, sequence reads were collapsed and filtered. For each sample, productive Simpson clonality was calculated by taking the square root of Simpson's diversity index across productive rearrangements. TCRdb took this table from immuneACCESS and kept in-frame rearrangements with V and J called. Such tables lack part of the clones; where checked against another copy, unresolved V genes explain under half of the gap, and the rest is unexplained. The V and J calls and clone size are taken from that table; D and trimming were inferred from the DNA. Here the sample has about 270,000 clones; less than 90% occur a single time. The ten biggest clones cover about 14% of the sample.

Each collaborating institution followed its own protocols to collect whole blood in K2EDTA tubes. For TCRbeta analysis, collaborator samples were shipped as frozen whole blood, as isolated PBMCs, or as DNA extracted from either sample type. Trimming removed 4 bases from V and 5 bases from J, leaving 15 bases between the germline ends. There are 15 amino acids in the CDR3, from cysteine to phenylalanine inclusive. Just the 45-base CDR3 DNA is kept, in frame starting at base 1. The germline V gene (reference sequence) provides CDR1 SGHNT and CDR2 YYREEE. The sequence is built from TRBV5-4 and TRBJ2-2; TRBD2 is a possible D gene, resting on 5 matching bases. The source is a human donor in a cohort sampled during active COVID-19. Sequencing was carried out using peripheral blood. Read as DNA, the sequence is TGTGCCAGCAGCCTATCCCCACCGGGGACCGGGGAGCTGTTTTTT. The encoded protein is CASSLSPPGTGELFF.